Listed here are 14 T cell receptor beta chains from one sample, sequenced in a study of Tregs in tolerant kidney transplant recipients. Profiled with immunoSEQ multiplex PCR; TCRdb holds only in-frame clones, not every one. Seen here are 92,000 or so clones, roughly nine tenths observed once, and the top ten hold roughly 5%. Sequenced input: CD8+ T cells from blood. These receptor sequences come from a human donor in good health.

The chain is built from TRBV5-4 and TRBJ2-5, with D possibly called TRBD1 or TRBD2 (7 bases each). Trimming took 2 bases from V and 1 from J, leaving 15 bases between them. CDR3 length: 16 amino acids. From germline, CDR1 is SGHNT and CDR2 YYREEE (reference sequence). The CDR3 region has the DNA TGTGCCAGCAGCTTAGCGGGACAGTCATTCCAAGAGACCCAGTACTTC. Translation gives CASSLAGQSFQETQYF.

This clone showed up just once. The V gene is TRBV7-7, the J gene TRBJ2-3; weak D call: TRBD1 (5 bases). Germline loops: CDR1 SSHAT, CDR2 FNYEAQ (reference sequence). The CDR3 is 14 residues long. The V end was cut by 5 bases, the J end by 4 bases, with 13 bases between. Here the CDR3 reads CASSPDIYPDTQYF. Here the CDR3 DNA reads TGTGCCAGCAGCCCGGACATCTATCCAGATACGCAGTATTTT. The entire variable domain, with the rest obtained from reference TRBV7-7 and TRBJ2-3, is as follows: GAGVSQSPRYKVTKRGQDVTLRCDPISSHATLYWYQQALGQGPEFLTYFNYEAQPDKSGLPSDRFSAERPEGSISTLTIQRTEQRDSAMYRCASSPDIYPDTQYFGPGTRLTVL.

The chain has TRBV10-3 and TRBJ2-7; 9 nucleotides align to TRBD1. J lost 3 bases, V lost 3 bases, and 6 bases had no gene match. The germline CDR1 and CDR2 sequences are ENHRY and SYGVKD. CDR3 length: 15 amino acids. In nucleotides, the CDR3 is TGTGCCATCAGTGATTCTTCGACAGGGGGCTACGAGCAGTACTTC. Amino acids: CAISDSSTGGYEQYF.

This chain joins TRBV5-4 and TRBJ2-7; D unresolved. V was cut by 4 bases and J by 0 bases, with 14 bases left in between. This CDR3 comprises 15 residues. Germline loops: CDR1 SGHNT, CDR2 YYREEE (reference sequence). The CDR3 region is CASSPTTHGSYEQYF. The CDR3 coding sequence is TGTGCCAGCAGCCCGACAACCCACGGCTCCTACGAGCAGTACTTC. The whole variable domain, filled in from reference TRBV5-4 and TRBJ2-7, reads ETGVTQSPTHLIKTRGQQVTLRCSSQSGHNTVSWYQQALGQGPQFIFQYYREEENGRGNFPPRFSGLQFPNYSSELNVNALELDDSALYLCASSPTTHGSYEQYFGPGTRLTVT.

Comment on this clone: The sample carries other DNA sequences with the same CDR3. The rearrangement uses TRBV6-5 and TRBJ2-1; a possible D gene is TRBD2 (6 bases). From germline, CDR1 is MNHEY and CDR2 SVGAGI. V dropped 3 bases and J dropped 0 bases, with 12 bases sitting between them. CDR3 length: 16 amino acids. CDR3 sequence reads: CASSYSGGSSYNEQFF. DNA for the CDR3: TGTGCCAGCAGTTATTCCGGGGGTAGCTCCTACAATGAGCAGTTCTTC.

The chain employs TRBV7-9 and TRBJ2-3, with D possibly being TRBD1 (6 bases). CDR3 length: 19 amino acids. Trimming shortened V by 3 bases and J by 4 bases, and 26 bases separated the two germline ends. CDR1 is SEHNR, CDR2 FQNEAQ, per germline (reference sequence). The CDR3 spells CASSFPTNPGQKISDTQYF. The CDR3 DNA reads TGTGCCAGCAGCTTCCCGACCAACCCGGGACAAAAGATTTCAGATACGCAGTATTTT.

J is TRBJ1-1 and V is TRBV6-6; a weak D match, TRBD1 (5 bases). Germline values: CDR1 MNHNY, CDR2 SVGAGI (reference sequence). The CDR3 consists of 15 residues. Trimming shortened V by 0 bases and J by 10 bases, and 18 bases separated the two germline ends. The CDR3 loop is CASSYSRQTQGVAFF. In DNA form, the CDR3 reads TGTGCCAGCAGTTACTCAAGGCAGACCCAAGGGGTAGCTTTCTTT.

The V and J genes are TRBV19 and TRBJ2-5; tentatively, D is TRBD2 (5 bases). The germline V gene has CDR1 LNHDA and CDR2 SQIVND (reference sequence). Between the trimmed V and J ends, which lost 9 bases and 5 bases, there was a span of 10 bases. The CDR3 covers 11 residues. The DNA of the CDR3 is TGTGCCAGGAGGCGCGGGGAGACCCAGTACTTC. It is translated as CARRRGETQYF.

The rearrangement joins TRBV29-1 to TRBJ2-7; 11 bases are shared with TRBD2. The CDR3 contains 17 residues. Germline CDR1 SQVTM, CDR2 ANQGSEA. V trimming: 5 bases; J trimming: 2 bases; junction bases outside the gene matches: 14. CDR3 sequence: CSVNRRTSGGLTYEQYF. The CDR3 nucleotides read TGCAGCGTTAACAGGCGAACTAGCGGGGGCCTTACCTACGAGCAGTACTTC.

The chain uses TRBV19 and TRBJ2-7; D call uncertain. This CDR3 is 15 amino acids long. Germline loops: CDR1 LNHDA, CDR2 SQIVND (reference sequence). V lost 3 bases, J lost 5 bases, and 17 bases lay in between. CDR3 protein: CASSIINSVIDEQYF. The CDR3 nucleotides read TGTGCCAGTAGTATTATCAACAGTGTAATCGACGAGCAGTACTTC.

Comment on this clone: One end of the junction is discordant with germline, which a read error may explain. The rearrangement joins TRBV9 to TRBJ2-3; possible D gene TRBD2, 6 bases. Germline assignment: CDR1 SGDLS and CDR2 YYNGEE. The CDR3 is made up of 14 amino acids. CDR3 bases: TGTGCCAGCAACGTAGTCGGGGGAGAAGATACGCAGTATTTT. This encodes CASNVVGGEDTQYF.

The chain links TRBV29-1 to TRBJ2-7; 8 nucleotides match TRBD2. Germline V gene sequence: CDR1 SQVTM, CDR2 ANQGSEA. CDR3 length: 13 amino acids. V lost 6 bases to trimming and J lost 4 bases; unmatched junction nucleotides: 8. The CDR3 coding sequence is TGCAGCGTAGCCGGGACTAGTGATTACGAGCAGTACTTC. Encoded protein: CSVAGTSDYEQYF.

This rearrangement joins TRBV7-9 to TRBJ2-2; the match to TRBD1 covers 7 bases. The CDR3 covers 16 residues. V was clipped by 4 bases and J by 7 bases; unmatched bases: 12. Per germline, CDR1 SEHNR and CDR2 FQNEAQ (reference sequence). The CDR3 loop is CASSYCVRGLCGELFF. The CDR3 DNA is TGTGCCAGCAGCTACTGCGTGAGGGGGCTTTGCGGGGAGCTGTTTTTT.

J is TRBJ2-7 and V is TRBV11-2; tentatively, D is TRBD1 (5 bases). Per the germline V gene, CDR1 is SGHAT and CDR2 is FQNNGV. The length of the CDR3 is 12 residues. With 4 bases removed from V and 9 bases from J, the gap between germline ends came to 13 bases. The CDR3 DNA reads TGTGCCAGCAGCTCCGACAGTGTTGGGCAGTACTTC. It specifies CASSSDSVGQYF.